This record concerns one T cell receptor beta chain sequence. Its antigen is as yet unknown. This specimen comes from a study of Tregs in tolerant kidney transplant recipients. CDR1 LGHNA and CDR2 YSLEER come from the germline V gene. V shed 1 base and J shed 2 bases, with 11 bases lying between them. The CDR3 is 15 residues long. Study-wide findings and caveats: Donor-specific Treg expansion exceeded global Treg expansion in tolerant patients, suggesting antigen drive. Activated donor B cell expansion appeared to reveal the most relevant donor-specific TCRbeta repertoire. Findings come from small patient numbers and require larger validation.

Generated by immunoSEQ multiplex PCR, the TCRdb table keeps only in-frame clones and is missing some. This sample has tens of thousands of clones, with 98% found just once. V and J are TRBV4-3 and TRBJ2-5, with no clear D. Sequencing used CD4+ T cells from blood, obtained before the transplant. This clonotype originated in a human donor who received a combined kidney and bone marrow transplant. This CDR3 reads CASSQVFTSQETQYF. As DNA, the CDR3 is TGCGCCAGCAGCCAAGTATTTACTTCTCAAGAGACCCAGTACTTC.